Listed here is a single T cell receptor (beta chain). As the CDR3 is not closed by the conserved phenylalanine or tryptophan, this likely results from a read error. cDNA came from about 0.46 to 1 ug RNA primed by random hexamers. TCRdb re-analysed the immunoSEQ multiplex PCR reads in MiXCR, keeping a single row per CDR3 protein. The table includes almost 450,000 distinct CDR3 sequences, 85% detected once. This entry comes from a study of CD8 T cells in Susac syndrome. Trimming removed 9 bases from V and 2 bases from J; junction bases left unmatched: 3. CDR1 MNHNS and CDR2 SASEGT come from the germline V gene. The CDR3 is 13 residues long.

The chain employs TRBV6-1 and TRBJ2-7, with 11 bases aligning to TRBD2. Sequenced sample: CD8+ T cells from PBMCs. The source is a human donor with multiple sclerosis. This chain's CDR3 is CASISGGAYEQYL. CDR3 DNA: TGTGCCAGTATTAGCGGGGGGGCCTACGAGCAGTACCTC.